These T cell receptor beta chains were read from a single sample in a study of patients and donors after allogeneic stem cell transplantation. TCRdb used MiXCR to reprocess the RT-PCR reads, holding one entry per CDR3 protein. This sample yields more than 1,500 distinct CDR3 sequences, of which 22% are seen a single time; around 13% belongs to the top ten. Sample: blood, either unsorted or a sorted T cell fraction (not recorded which). All receptors derive from a human donor who was either an allogeneic HSCT recipient or a stem cell or donor lymphocyte infusion donor (not recorded which). It is not recorded whose cells these are; they may come from a transplant donor. Both conserved end residues are part of each CDR3. Each record gives: clone size, J gene, CDR3 length, D gene, V gene, CDR3 protein, CDR3 DNA. D genes are given only for firm matches. Clone size appears in some rows only: once, few, many, or a class for an expanded clone.

clone size: -; J gene: TRBJ2-3; CDR3 length: 15; D gene: -; V gene: TRBV7-2; CDR3 protein: CASSSGSGVTDTQYF; CDR3 DNA: TGTGCCAGCAGCTCCGGGAGTGGGGTCACAGATACGCAGTATTTT
clone size: few; J gene: TRBJ2-7; CDR3 length: 12; D gene: -; V gene: TRBV10-3; CDR3 protein: CAISESPVEQYF; CDR3 DNA: TGTGCCATCAGTGAGTCCCCTGTCGAGCAGTACTTC
clone size: -; J gene: TRBJ2-2; CDR3 length: 16; D gene: TRBD1; V gene: TRBV19; CDR3 protein: CASSVRDRVRAGELFF; CDR3 DNA: TGTGCCAGTAGTGTACGGGACAGGGTACGGGCCGGGGAGCTGTTTTTT
clone size: large; J gene: TRBJ1-2; CDR3 length: 14; D gene: TRBD1; V gene: TRBV7-2; CDR3 protein: CASSSRQGAFGYTF; CDR3 DNA: TGTGCCAGCAGCAGCCGACAGGGGGCCTTTGGCTACACCTTC
clone size: -; J gene: TRBJ1-1; CDR3 length: 8; D gene: -; V gene: TRBV29-1; CDR3 protein: CSVLGAFF; CDR3 DNA: TGCAGCGTTTTGGGAGCTTTCTTT
clone size: -; J gene: TRBJ2-1; CDR3 length: 17; D gene: TRBD2; V gene: TRBV6-5; CDR3 protein: CASSYSYGAGMVDEQFF; CDR3 DNA: TGTGCCAGCAGTTACTCGTATGGAGCGGGAATGGTCGATGAGCAGTTCTTC
clone size: -; J gene: TRBJ2-7; CDR3 length: 15; D gene: -; V gene: TRBV5-8; CDR3 protein: CASSLETFRGYEQYF; CDR3 DNA: TGTGCCAGCAGCTTGGAGACTTTCCGGGGCTACGAGCAGTACTTC
clone size: -; J gene: TRBJ1-3; CDR3 length: 15; D gene: -; V gene: TRBV7-9; CDR3 protein: CASSPPFRIGNTIYF; CDR3 DNA: TGTGCCAGCAGCCCACCCTTCCGAATTGGAAACACCATATATTTT
clone size: few; J gene: TRBJ1-2; CDR3 length: 12; D gene: -; V gene: TRBV7-2; CDR3 protein: CASRGGTYGYTF; CDR3 DNA: TGTGCCTCCCGGGGGGGCACCTATGGCTACACCTTC
clone size: once; J gene: TRBJ1-2; CDR3 length: 12; D gene: -; V gene: TRBV20-1; CDR3 protein: CSAPTRNYGYTF; CDR3 DNA: TGCAGTGCTCCGACCCGTAACTATGGCTACACCTTC
clone size: few; J gene: TRBJ2-6; CDR3 length: 13; D gene: -; V gene: TRBV2; CDR3 protein: CASSGERANVLTF; CDR3 DNA: TGTGCCAGCAGTGGTGAGCGGGCCAACGTCCTGACTTTC
clone size: -; J gene: TRBJ2-5; CDR3 length: 14; D gene: -; V gene: TRBV5-1; CDR3 protein: CASTLDRWGETQYF; CDR3 DNA: TGCGCCAGCACCTTGGACAGATGGGGGGAGACCCAGTACTTC
clone size: medium-sized; J gene: TRBJ1-2; CDR3 length: 14; D gene: -; V gene: TRBV18; CDR3 protein: CASSPLSTNQGYTF; CDR3 DNA: TGTGCCAGCTCACCACTAAGCACCAACCAGGGCTACACCTTC
clone size: hyperexpanded; J gene: TRBJ1-2; CDR3 length: 12; D gene: -; V gene: TRBV7-2; CDR3 protein: CASSSRTYGYTF; CDR3 DNA: TGTGCCAGCAGCTCCAGGACCTATGGCTACACCTTC
clone size: -; J gene: TRBJ2-1; CDR3 length: 16; D gene: -; V gene: TRBV7-2; CDR3 protein: CASSLGAGALYNEQFF; CDR3 DNA: TGTGCCAGCAGCTTAGGGGCAGGGGCGTTGTACAATGAGCAGTTCTTC
clone size: -; J gene: TRBJ2-5; CDR3 length: 14; D gene: TRBD1; V gene: TRBV4-2; CDR3 protein: CASSQVDREETQYF; CDR3 DNA: TGTGCCAGCAGCCAAGTTGACAGGGAAGAGACCCAGTACTTC
clone size: -; J gene: TRBJ2-3; CDR3 length: 15; D gene: TRBD1; V gene: TRBV29-1; CDR3 protein: CSVVGVYRGTDTQYF; CDR3 DNA: TGCAGCGTTGTAGGGGTGTACAGGGGAACAGATACGCAGTATTTT
clone size: -; J gene: TRBJ2-3; CDR3 length: 14; D gene: -; V gene: TRBV27; CDR3 protein: CASSRGLRTDTQYF; CDR3 DNA: TGTGCCAGCAGCCGGGGACTTCGCACAGATACGCAGTATTTT
clone size: few; J gene: TRBJ2-1; CDR3 length: 12; D gene: -; V gene: TRBV29-1; CDR3 protein: CSVGSEYNEQFF; CDR3 DNA: TGCAGCGTTGGTTCGGAGTACAATGAGCAGTTCTTC
clone size: -; J gene: TRBJ2-6; CDR3 length: 15; D gene: -; V gene: TRBV4-1; CDR3 protein: CASTAKSSGANVLTF; CDR3 DNA: TGCGCCAGCACCGCCAAGAGCTCTGGGGCCAACGTCCTGACTTTC
clone size: -; J gene: TRBJ2-5; CDR3 length: 15; D gene: -; V gene: TRBV9; CDR3 protein: CASSVAQGGRQTQYF; CDR3 DNA: TGTGCCAGCAGCGTAGCCCAGGGGGGACGGCAGACCCAGTACTTC
clone size: few; J gene: TRBJ2-5; CDR3 length: 11; D gene: -; V gene: TRBV5-1; CDR3 protein: CASSLMETQYF; CDR3 DNA: TGCGCCAGCAGCTTGATGGAGACCCAGTACTTC
clone size: few; J gene: TRBJ2-5; CDR3 length: 11; D gene: -; V gene: TRBV20-1; CDR3 protein: CSARVQETQYF; CDR3 DNA: TGCAGTGCTAGGGTGCAAGAGACCCAGTACTTC
clone size: -; J gene: TRBJ2-1; CDR3 length: 17; D gene: TRBD2; V gene: TRBV12-3/TRBV12-4; CDR3 protein: CASSPGTSGGKYNEQFF; CDR3 DNA: TGTGCCAGCAGTCCTGGGACTAGCGGGGGGAAATACAATGAGCAGTTCTTC
clone size: -; J gene: TRBJ2-7; CDR3 length: 17; D gene: TRBD2; V gene: TRBV10-3; CDR3 protein: CAISESVAGGISYEQYF; CDR3 DNA: TGTGCCATCAGTGAGTCGGTAGCGGGGGGTATCTCCTACGAGCAGTACTTC
clone size: -; J gene: TRBJ1-1; CDR3 length: 12; D gene: -; V gene: TRBV7-6; CDR3 protein: CASSGGSTEAFF; CDR3 DNA: TGTGCCAGCAGCGGGGGCTCCACTGAAGCTTTCTTT
clone size: -; J gene: TRBJ2-2; CDR3 length: 13; D gene: -; V gene: TRBV9; CDR3 protein: CASSVQVTGELFF; CDR3 DNA: TGTGCCAGCAGCGTACAGGTCACCGGGGAGCTGTTTTTT
clone size: few; J gene: TRBJ2-3; CDR3 length: 15; D gene: TRBD2; V gene: TRBV5-5; CDR3 protein: CASLASGRGTDTQYF; CDR3 DNA: TGTGCCAGCCTCGCTAGCGGTAGGGGCACAGATACGCAGTATTTT
clone size: -; J gene: TRBJ2-1; CDR3 length: 15; D gene: TRBD2; V gene: TRBV10-2; CDR3 protein: CASSQGLADYNEQFF; CDR3 DNA: TGCGCCAGCAGCCAGGGACTAGCGGACTACAATGAGCAGTTCTTC
clone size: -; J gene: TRBJ2-7; CDR3 length: 14; D gene: TRBD1; V gene: TRBV30; CDR3 protein: CAWSPWTGGDEQYF; CDR3 DNA: TGTGCCTGGAGTCCCTGGACAGGGGGCGACGAGCAGTACTTC
clone size: large; J gene: TRBJ2-1; CDR3 length: 16; D gene: TRBD2; V gene: TRBV24-1; CDR3 protein: CATSDELAGGYNEQFF; CDR3 DNA: TGTGCCACCAGTGATGAACTAGCGGGAGGGTACAATGAGCAGTTCTTC
clone size: few; J gene: TRBJ2-2; CDR3 length: 12; D gene: TRBD1; V gene: TRBV10-3; CDR3 protein: CAISTGAGELFF; CDR3 DNA: TGTGCCATCAGTACAGGGGCCGGGGAGCTGTTTTTT
clone size: -; J gene: TRBJ1-1; CDR3 length: 14; D gene: -; V gene: TRBV7-2; CDR3 protein: CASSLAGAGSEAFF; CDR3 DNA: TGTGCCAGCAGCTTAGCGGGGGCTGGGTCCGAAGCTTTCTTT
clone size: -; J gene: TRBJ2-1; CDR3 length: 15; D gene: -; V gene: TRBV9; CDR3 protein: CASSPRGSSYNEQFF; CDR3 DNA: TGTGCCAGCAGCCCCCGGGGCAGCTCCTACAATGAGCAGTTCTTC
clone size: -; J gene: TRBJ2-7; CDR3 length: 14; D gene: -; V gene: TRBV12-3/TRBV12-4; CDR3 protein: CASSFVGQTYEQYF; CDR3 DNA: TGTGCCAGCAGTTTCGTCGGACAGACGTACGAGCAGTACTTC
clone size: few; J gene: TRBJ2-7; CDR3 length: 13; D gene: TRBD1; V gene: TRBV5-1; CDR3 protein: CASSKDRGNEQYF; CDR3 DNA: TGCGCCAGCAGCAAGGACAGGGGCAACGAGCAGTACTTC
clone size: few; J gene: TRBJ1-2; CDR3 length: 11; D gene: -; V gene: TRBV10-3; CDR3 protein: CAIGQGLGYTF; CDR3 DNA: TGTGCCATCGGGCAGGGTCTTGGCTACACCTTC
clone size: -; J gene: TRBJ2-2; CDR3 length: 14; D gene: -; V gene: TRBV3-1; CDR3 protein: CASSQDGNTGELFF; CDR3 DNA: TGTGCCAGCAGCCAAGACGGAAACACCGGGGAGCTGTTTTTT
clone size: few; J gene: TRBJ1-2; CDR3 length: 14; D gene: -; V gene: TRBV6-2/TRBV6-3; CDR3 protein: CASSYAQASYGYTF; CDR3 DNA: TGTGCCAGCAGTTACGCCCAGGCTTCCTATGGCTACACCTTC
clone size: -; J gene: TRBJ2-7; CDR3 length: 15; D gene: -; V gene: TRBV5-1; CDR3 protein: CASSFGGEGTYEQYF; CDR3 DNA: TGCGCCAGCAGCTTCGGGGGAGAAGGGACCTACGAGCAGTACTTC
clone size: medium-sized; J gene: TRBJ1-1; CDR3 length: 13; D gene: -; V gene: TRBV29-1; CDR3 protein: CSAKQGSQTEAFF; CDR3 DNA: TGCAGCGCGAAACAGGGCTCCCAAACTGAAGCTTTCTTT
clone size: -; J gene: TRBJ2-5; CDR3 length: 15; D gene: -; V gene: TRBV6-5; CDR3 protein: CASSYLGGAQETQYF; CDR3 DNA: TGTGCCAGCAGTTATCTAGGGGGGGCCCAAGAGACCCAGTACTTC
clone size: -; J gene: TRBJ1-5; CDR3 length: 12; D gene: -; V gene: TRBV4-2; CDR3 protein: CASSQGDRPQHF; CDR3 DNA: TGTGCCAGCAGCCAAGGAGACCGGCCCCAGCATTTT
clone size: -; J gene: TRBJ1-4; CDR3 length: 14; D gene: TRBD1; V gene: TRBV10-3; CDR3 protein: CAISDRQGDEKLFF; CDR3 DNA: TGTGCCATCAGTGATAGACAGGGAGATGAAAAACTGTTTTTT
clone size: -; J gene: TRBJ2-3; CDR3 length: 11; D gene: -; V gene: TRBV7-9; CDR3 protein: CASSLADTQYF; CDR3 DNA: TGTGCCAGCAGCTTAGCAGATACGCAGTATTTT
clone size: -; J gene: TRBJ1-1; CDR3 length: 13; D gene: -; V gene: TRBV5-8; CDR3 protein: CASRPGTDTEAFF; CDR3 DNA: TGTGCCAGTCGTCCTGGGACGGACACTGAAGCTTTCTTT
clone size: few; J gene: TRBJ2-1; CDR3 length: 12; D gene: TRBD2; V gene: TRBV20-1; CDR3 protein: CSAQREYNEQFF; CDR3 DNA: TGCAGTGCTCAGCGGGAGTATAATGAGCAGTTCTTC
clone size: -; J gene: TRBJ1-4; CDR3 length: 16; D gene: TRBD1; V gene: TRBV27; CDR3 protein: CASSPQGARVNEKLFF; CDR3 DNA: TGTGCCAGCAGTCCGCAGGGGGCGCGGGTTAATGAAAAACTGTTTTTT
clone size: -; J gene: TRBJ2-7; CDR3 length: 13; D gene: -; V gene: TRBV6-6; CDR3 protein: CASSDFPRYEQYF; CDR3 DNA: TGTGCCAGCAGTGACTTCCCGAGGTACGAGCAGTACTTC
clone size: few; J gene: TRBJ2-7; CDR3 length: 16; D gene: TRBD1; V gene: TRBV6-2/TRBV6-3; CDR3 protein: CASSYSTQGARYEQYF; CDR3 DNA: TGTGCCAGCAGTTACTCTACACAGGGGGCGCGGTACGAGCAGTACTTC